This TCR beta chain was captured by sequencing in a study of beta chain features in type 1 diabetes. Overall study findings and caveats: For patients, the naive, central memory and Treg TCRB repertoires appeared more alike than for healthy donors. The study found fewer insertions and more deletions at VDJ junctions in type 1 diabetes patients. There was no resolution here of whether HLA type influences TCRB rearrangement.

The entirety of the isolated RNA underwent reverse transcription, so expressed TCRB transcripts were sequenced. For naive, central memory and regulatory T cell samples, reads averaged roughly 4 million. TCRdb's copy holds only in-frame clones and misses some; the assay was immunoSEQ multiplex PCR. The sample yields hundreds of thousands of clones, over 10% seen once. As concerns this clone: Its antigen is currently unknown.

Sequenced input: naive CD4+ T cells from blood. The TCR was taken from a man aged 18 to 29 in good health.

DNA for the CDR3: TGTGCCAGCAGCTTCCGAGGGGGGAACACCGGGGAGCTGTTTTTT. Protein: CASSFRGGNTGELFF. The chain carries TRBV7-3 and TRBJ2-2, with D possibly being TRBD1 (6 bases). The CDR3 is made up of 15 amino acids. V lost 3 bases and J lost 1, with 9 bases in between. Per germline, CDR1 SGHTA and CDR2 FQGTGA.